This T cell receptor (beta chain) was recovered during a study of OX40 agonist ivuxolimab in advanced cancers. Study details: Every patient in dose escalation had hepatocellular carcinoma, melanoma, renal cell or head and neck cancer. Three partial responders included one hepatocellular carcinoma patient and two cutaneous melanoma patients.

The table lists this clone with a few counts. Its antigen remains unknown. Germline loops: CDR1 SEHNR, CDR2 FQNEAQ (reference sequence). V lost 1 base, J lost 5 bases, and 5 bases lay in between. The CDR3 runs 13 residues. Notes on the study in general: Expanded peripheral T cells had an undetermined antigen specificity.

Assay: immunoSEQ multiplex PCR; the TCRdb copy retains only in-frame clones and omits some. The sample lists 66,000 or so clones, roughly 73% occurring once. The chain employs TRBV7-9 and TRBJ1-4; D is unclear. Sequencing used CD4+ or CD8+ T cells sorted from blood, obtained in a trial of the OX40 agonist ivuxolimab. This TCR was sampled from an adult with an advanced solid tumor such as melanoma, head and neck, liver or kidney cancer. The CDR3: CASSLGGNEKLFF. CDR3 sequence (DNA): TGTGCCAGCAGCTTAGGCGGGAATGAAAAACTGTTTTTT. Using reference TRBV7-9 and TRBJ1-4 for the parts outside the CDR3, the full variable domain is DTGVSQNPRHKITKRGQNVTFRCDPISEHNRLYWYRQTLGQGPEFLTYFQNEAQLEKSRLLSDRFSAERPKGSFSTLEIQRTEQGDSAMYLCASSLGGNEKLFFGSGTQLSVL.